The 25 T cell receptor beta chains listed next were all sequenced from one sample in a study of tumor and adjacent non-tumor tissue in lung cancer. The library came from three nested PCR rounds adapted from ARM-PCR protocols. TCRdb passed the multiplex PCR reads through MiXCR, listing each CDR3 protein once. Of 65,000 to 95,000 distinct CDR3 sequences in the sample, around 86% were seen once. RNA was extracted from bulk tissue without any cell sorting. Sequencing input: lung tumor tissue. These receptors came from a woman aged 45-65 years with non-small cell lung cancer.

Remarks on this clonotype: At one end the junction does not follow the germline gene, possibly because of a read error. The chain links TRBV29-1 to TRBJ2-2; 9 positions match TRBD1. Germline loops: CDR1 SQVTM, CDR2 ANQGSEA. The CDR3 length is 15 residues. This CDR3 is CSVKDRGRNTGELFF. CDR3 DNA sequence: TGCAGCGTTAAAGACAGGGGGAGAAATACCGGGGAGCTGTTTTTT.

With respect to this clonotype: The junction departs from the called germline gene at one end, perhaps through a read error. The genes are TRBV20-1 and TRBJ1-1, with D unresolved. Per the germline V gene, CDR1 is DFQATT and CDR2 is SNEGSKA (reference sequence). The CDR3 consists of 13 residues. CDR3 sequence reads: CSAGAPETTEAIF. CDR3 nucleotides: TGCAGTGCTGGAGCCCCAGAAACCACTGAAGCTATCTTT.

For this clonotype: One end of the junction varies from germline; a read error may be responsible. The chain combines TRBV20-1 with TRBJ2-1, with 14 bases identical to TRBD2. Germline V gives CDR1 DFQATT, CDR2 SNEGSKA (reference sequence). The CDR3 extends over 17 amino acids. Written as DNA, the CDR3 is TGCAGTGCTAGGATCCCGGGACTAGCGGGAGTGCGCAATAAGCAGTTCTTC. Translated: CSARIPGLAGVRNKQFF.

The table lists this clonotype with a count of one. CDR3 sequence reads: CAISPGSGLNTEAFF. For the CDR3, the DNA is TGTGCCATCAGCCCCGGTTCGGGGCTTAACACTGAAGCTTTCTTT. The chain links TRBV12-3 or TRBV12-4 to TRBJ1-1; D perhaps matches TRBD1 (5 bases). The CDR3 contains 15 residues. Trimming removed 10 bases at V and 2 bases at J, with 20 bases between.

A word on this clonotype: A much larger clone differs from this one at a single base, so this may be a read error. V is TRBV7-9 and J is TRBJ2-3; TRBD2 agrees at 16 bases. This CDR3 is built from 17 residues. CDR1 is SEHNR, CDR2 FQNEAQ, per germline (reference sequence). CDR3 nucleotide sequence: TGTGCCAGCAGCGCGGGACTAGCGGGAGGGCCGGGAGATATGCAGTATTTT. Its translation: CASSAGLAGGPGDMQYF.

Comment on this clonotype: A much larger clone lies one base from this, so it may be a read error. The chain recombines TRBV5-6 with TRBJ2-1, with 8 bases lining up with TRBD2. This CDR3 contains 17 residues. The germline gives CDR1 SGHDT, CDR2 YYEEEE. CDR3 in DNA: TGTACCAGCAGCTCTTTGGCGGCCGGGAGGGACTACAATGAGCAGTTCTTC. It encodes CTSSSLAAGRDYNEQFF.

This clonotype came up a few times. The chain combines TRBV20-1 with TRBJ2-1; D not resolved. V was clipped by 1 base and J by 0 bases, with 16 bases between them. Germline CDR1 and CDR2: DFQATT and SNEGSKA (reference sequence). This CDR3 has 17 amino acids. CDR3 loop: CSARAPTVYSSYNEQFF. The CDR3 DNA is TGCAGTGCTAGAGCCCCTACAGTATATAGCTCCTACAATGAGCAGTTCTTC.

The chain uses TRBV20-1 and TRBJ2-3; D is perhaps TRBD1 or TRBD2 (6 bases each). CDR1 and CDR2 (germline): DFQATT, SNEGSKA (reference sequence). The germline V and J ends were trimmed by 4 bases and 6 bases, with 14 bases remaining between them. The CDR3 has 13 residues. Here the CDR3 DNA reads TGCAGTGCTATGACTAGGGACACGGATACGCAGTATTTT. It is translated as CSAMTRDTDTQYF.

There are a few counts of this clonotype. This chain uses TRBV20-1 with TRBJ1-2; TRBD1 might be the D (5 bases). The CDR3 runs 14 residues. Germline CDR1 is DFQATT and CDR2 is SNEGSKA (reference sequence). V was trimmed by 8 bases and J by 7 bases, leaving 23 bases between them. The CDR3 nucleotides are TGCAGTACGCCTCCGGGACCGGGGGTTACTGGCTACACCTTC. Translation: CSTPPGPGVTGYTF.

This clonotype has just a few counts. The junction shows a germline mismatch at one end, possibly a read error. J is TRBJ2-3 and V is TRBV29-1, with 8 bases that match TRBD2. CDR3 length: 13 amino acids. Germline V gives CDR1 SQVTM, CDR2 ANQGSEA. CDR3 protein: CSVAGGLTDTQYF. The CDR3 nucleotides read TGCAGTGTTGCGGGGGGTCTCACAGATACGCAGTACTTT.

The gene calls are TRBV9 and TRBJ2-7; 8 bases are shared with TRBD1. Trimming removed 4 bases from V and 3 bases from J; junction bases left unmatched: 3. The CDR3 length is 13 residues. The germline V gene encodes CDR1 SGDLS and CDR2 YYNGEE. As DNA, the CDR3 is TGTGCCAGCAGCCTTACAGGGGGCTACGAGCAGTACTTC. This sequence encodes CASSLTGGYEQYF.

Remarks on this clonotype: This may come from a read error, since a much larger clone is one base off. The CDR3 DNA is TGCGCCAGCAGCTTCGGACTAGCAGATCACAATGAGCACTTCTTC. Encoded protein: CASSFGLADHNEHFF. The V call is TRBV5-1, the J call TRBJ2-1, with 8 positions matching TRBD2. Germline V gives CDR1 SGHRS, CDR2 YFSETQ. The CDR3 is 15 amino acids.

Note on this clonotype: Lacking the conserved final phenylalanine or tryptophan, this CDR3 likely reflects a read error. The CDR3 here is CANSFRQITEAFY. CDR3 DNA: TGTGCCAACAGTTTCCGACAGATCACTGAAGCTTTCTAC. The chain links TRBV6-5 to TRBJ1-1; TRBD1 might be the D (5 bases). CDR1 and CDR2 from the germline V gene are MNHEY and SVGAGI. The CDR3 consists of 13 residues.

This clonotype was seen a few times. The V gene is TRBV4-2, the J gene TRBJ1-2; D uncertain. The length of the CDR3 is 12 residues. CDR1 LGHNA and CDR2 YNFKEQ come from the germline V gene. CDR3 sequence reads: CATTPGDYGYTF. In DNA, the CDR3 is TGTGCTACCACCCCCGGCGACTATGGCTACACCTTC.

This clonotype was seen repeatedly, ten times or more. The chain is built from TRBV6-1 and TRBJ1-1, with D possibly TRBD1 on 6 matching bases. Trimming left V 6 bases short and J 2 bases short, with 16 bases between. Germline V gene data show CDR1 as MNHNS and CDR2 as SASEGT. The CDR3 has 15 amino acids. In DNA, the CDR3 is TGTGCCAGCAGCGGGCGTACGGGGGGCAACACTGAAGCTTTCTTT. Translation gives CASSGRTGGNTEAFF.

Only a few counts were recorded for this clonotype. Here the CDR3 omits its conserved ending phenylalanine or tryptophan, so a read error is the likely source. The limits of the CDR3 on the DNA are not certain, so only TCRdb's listed CDR3 is given. The rearrangement links TRBV6-6 to TRBJ2-7. Ends included, the CDR3 has 12 residues. Germline V lookup: CDR1 MNHNY, CDR2 SVGAGI (reference sequence). The CDR3 protein is CASSYSTYEHYL.

Concerning this clonotype itself: The junction differs from germline at one of its ends, possibly a read error. CDR3 in DNA: TGCAGCGTTACATGGGACTTGCTGAACACTGAGGCTTTCTTT. Amino acids: CSVTWDLLNTEAFF. The chain is built from TRBV29-1 and TRBJ1-1; D is possibly TRBD1 (5 bases). The CDR3 spans 14 residues. Germline V gives CDR1 SQVTM, CDR2 ANQGSEA.

This clonotype came up once. At one end, the junction sequence differs from germline, possibly due to a read error. The CDR3 DNA reads as TGCGTCAGCAGCCCCATGAACGATGGATATCAGCCCCAGTATTTT. Protein sequence: CVSSPMNDGYQPQYF. This rearrangement joins TRBV4-3 to TRBJ1-5; D remains ambiguous. Judging by the DNA end, TRBJ2-3 fits better; the J call may be wrong. Looked up from germline, CDR1 is LGHNA and CDR2 is YSLEER. The CDR3 has 15 amino acids.

This clonotype was counted at least ten times. This chain joins TRBV10-3 and TRBJ2-1; D remains ambiguous. V was trimmed by 3 bases and J by 9 bases, leaving 6 bases between them. Germline V CDR1 and CDR2: ENHRY, SYGVKD. The length of the CDR3 is 11 residues. For the CDR3, the DNA is TGTGCCATCAGTGACTCGGGTGAGCAGTTCTTC. Amino acid sequence: CAISDSGEQFF.

On this clonotype itself: An end of the junction does not agree with germline; a read error may underlie this. The chain carries TRBV4-3 and TRBJ1-5; no firm D call. The CDR3 is made up of 14 amino acids. Germline V gene data show CDR1 as LGHNA and CDR2 as YSLEER. In DNA, the CDR3 is TGTGCCAGCAGCCTATGGGCGAGAAATCAGCCCCAGCATTTT. Protein product: CASSLWARNQPQHF.

The J gene is TRBJ2-7, the V gene TRBV29-1; no clear D gene. Germline values: CDR1 SQVTM, CDR2 ANQGSEA. The CDR3 is 11 residues long. V was trimmed by 7 bases and J by 6 bases, leaving 13 bases between them. The CDR3: CSGSIWAEQYF. The DNA for the CDR3 is TGCAGCGGGAGTATATGGGCCGAGCAGTACTTC.

This clonotype has just a few counts. This may arise from a read error, as a much more abundant clone is one base away. The gene calls are TRBV28 and TRBJ1-2; possible D gene TRBD1, 5 bases. V was shortened by 6 bases and J by 1 base, with 9 bases between the two germline ends. Germline CDR1 MDHEN, CDR2 SYDVKM. This CDR3 region has 13 residues. The CDR3 sequence is CASSCRVNYGYTF. CDR3 sequence (DNA): TGTGCCAGCAGCTGCAGGGTTAACTATGGCTACACCTTC.

As to this clonotype: The junction departs from germline at one end; a sequencing error may be responsible. The rearrangement links TRBV29-1 to TRBJ2-7, with 12 bases matching TRBD2. CDR3 size: 14 residues. Per the germline V gene, CDR1 is SQVTM and CDR2 is ANQGSEA. CDR3 residues: CSVELRLAGAEQYF. Here the CDR3 DNA reads TGCAGCGTAGAACTCAGACTAGCGGGAGCCGAGCAATACTTC.

In its sample, this clonotype was seen a few times. A much larger clonotype is one base distant, so this may be a read error. The chain couples TRBV28 to TRBJ2-7; D gene uncertain. The CDR3 is 13 residues long. Germline V gene data show CDR1 as MDHEN and CDR2 as SYDVKM. The CDR3 spells CVSSGVLVYEQYF. DNA for the CDR3: TGTGTCAGCAGTGGGGTTTTGGTATACGAGCAGTACTTC.

As to this clonotype: One junction end disagrees with the germline gene, perhaps due to a read error. V usage is TRBV4-1 and J usage is TRBJ2-5, with D hard to call. This CDR3 is built from 16 residues. Germline values: CDR1 MGHRA, CDR2 YSYEKL. CDR3: CASSQAKDNGQETQYF. CDR3 DNA: TGTGCCAGCAGCCAAGCCAAGGATAACGGCCAAGAGACCCAGTACTTC.